A selection of T cell receptor beta chains follows, all from one sample in a study of blood T cell repertoires in COVID-19. This table comes from immunoSEQ multiplex PCR, and its TCRdb copy is limited to in-frame clones, with some not included. The sample holds about 200,000 clones, roughly 90% seen once. The sequencing input was peripheral blood. All receptors derive from a man aged 18 to 29 with active or convalescent COVID-19. Both conserved end residues are part of each CDR3. A D gene is named only where the DNA matches it firmly. Clone size, where shown, is once, few, many, or a class for clones that have expanded.

TRBV9	TRBJ1-2	-	-	CASSVDWGGGYTF	TGTGCCAGCAGCGTAGATTGGGGAGGTGGCTACACCTTC
TRBV19	TRBJ1-2	-	few	CASSIDYGYTF	TGTGCCAGTAGTATCGACTATGGCTACACCTTC
TRBV27	TRBJ1-1	TRBD1	-	CASSPRQGRWTEAFF	TGTGCCAGCAGTCCGAGACAGGGAAGGTGGACTGAAGCTTTCTTT
TRBV11-2	TRBJ1-3	-	-	CASSLSRQAGNTIYF	TGTGCCAGCAGCTTAAGTCGCCAGGCCGGAAACACCATATATTTT
TRBV29-1	TRBJ2-7	TRBD2	-	CSVEARGGSYEQYF	TGCAGCGTTGAGGCAAGGGGAGGGTCCTACGAGCAGTACTTC
TRBV9	TRBJ2-5	-	-	CASSANTGRETQYF	TGTGCCAGCAGCGCCAATACAGGACGAGAGACCCAGTACTTC
TRBV5-4	TRBJ2-3	TRBD2	-	CASSISGVRTDTQYF	TGTGCCAGCAGCATTAGCGGGGTAAGGACAGATACGCAGTATTTT
TRBV6-5	TRBJ1-3	-	-	CASSPGTTSGNTIYF	TGTGCCAGCAGTCCTGGGACAACCTCTGGAAACACCATATATTTT
TRBV5-1	TRBJ2-7	TRBD2	-	CASSPGLAGGFYEQYF	TGCGCCAGCAGCCCGGGACTAGCGGGAGGTTTTTACGAGCAGTACTTC
TRBV3-1/TRBV3-2	TRBJ2-3	-	few	CASSPRAGRTDTQYF	TGTGCCAGCAGCCCTCGTGCAGGGAGGACAGATACGCAGTATTTT
TRBV19	TRBJ1-1	-	-	CASSPGVNTEAFF	TGTGCCAGTAGTCCGGGGGTGAACACTGAAGCTTTCTTT
TRBV25-1	TRBJ1-2	-	-	CASGGVYGYTF	TGTGCCAGCGGGGGGGTCTATGGCTACACCTTC
TRBV7-8	TRBJ1-5	TRBD1	few	CASSLEGGLYNQPQHF	TGTGCCAGCAGTCTTGAAGGGGGCCTCTACAATCAGCCCCAGCATTTT
TRBV30	TRBJ1-5	-	-	CAWAVGWHQPQHF	TGTGCCTGGGCTGTGGGCTGGCATCAGCCCCAGCATTTT
TRBV9	TRBJ1-2	-	-	CASSVRPGGDGYTF	TGTGCCAGCAGCGTACGGCCGGGGGGCGATGGCTACACCTTC
TRBV6-5	TRBJ1-5	-	-	CASTRVGQSNQPQHF	TGTGCCAGCACTAGAGTAGGACAGAGCAATCAGCCCCAGCATTTT
TRBV19	TRBJ2-7	-	-	CASRRDTSYEQYF	TGTGCCAGTAGACGGGACACCTCCTACGAGCAGTACTTC
TRBV15	TRBJ2-7	-	-	CATSRELGGPSYEQYF	TGTGCCACCAGCAGAGAGTTGGGCGGGCCCAGCTACGAGCAGTACTTC
TRBV6-2/TRBV6-3	TRBJ1-6	-	few	CASSPNHRRRERFHLHF	TGTGCCAGCAGTCCGAACCACAGGCGACGGGAGAGATTTCACCTCCACTTT
TRBV1	TRBJ2-7	-	once	CTSSQDGESSYEQYF	TGCACCAGCAGCCAAGACGGGGAGAGCTCCTACGAGCAGTACTTC
TRBV19	TRBJ1-5	-	-	CASSDSSLGQPQHF	TGTGCCAGTAGCGACAGTAGCCTGGGTCAGCCCCAGCATTTT
TRBV19	TRBJ2-7	-	-	CASSFDWVGSRQYF	TGTGCCAGTAGTTTCGACTGGGTAGGCTCAAGGCAGTACTTC
TRBV30	TRBJ1-6	-	-	CAWARSGDSPLHF	TGTGCCTGGGCGCGAAGCGGGGATTCACCCCTCCACTTT
TRBV28	TRBJ2-3	-	-	CASTTRGSYTDTQYF	TGTGCCAGTACGACCCGAGGGTCTTACACAGATACGCAGTATTTT
TRBV19	TRBJ1-1	-	few	CASSTAGGGTEAFF	TGTGCCAGTAGTACCGCGGGGGGCGGCACTGAAGCTTTCTTT
TRBV6-2/TRBV6-3	TRBJ2-7	TRBD2	-	CASSLIAGLSYEQYF	TGTGCCAGCAGTTTAATAGCGGGACTCTCCTACGAGCAGTACTTC
TRBV19	TRBJ1-1	TRBD1	-	CASSRRDRVNTEAFF	TGTGCCAGTAGTAGAAGGGACAGGGTGAACACTGAAGCTTTCTTT